This T cell receptor (beta chain) comes out of a study of T-cell memory formation after mild COVID-19. Using its own MiXCR run on the 5' RACE reads, TCRdb lists one record per CDR3 protein. The sample yields 200,000 to 250,000 distinct CDR3 sequences, over 9% seen once. V shed 4 bases, J shed 0 bases, and the junction held 9 bases outside the gene matches. There are 17 residues in the CDR3. Germline V lookup: CDR1 SGHRS, CDR2 YFSETQ. Findings and limits, study-wide: The study found balanced CD4/CD8 in clones contracting day 15 to 85 and a CD4+ lean in later expanders.

Many counts were recorded for this clonotype. Its antigen is unknown. The TCR was taken from a man between 18 and 29 years old who had mild COVID-19 (a few samples of this study predate the infection). Cell type and time point are not known. The chain uses TRBV5-1 and TRBJ1-1; TRBD1 aligns across 10 bases. What was sequenced was PBMCs or a T cell subset sorted from them (not recorded which). The CDR3 DNA follows: TGCGCCAGCAGCGCAGGACAGGGGGGCGAAGTGAACACTGAAGCTTTCTTT. It codes for CASSAGQGGEVNTEAFF.